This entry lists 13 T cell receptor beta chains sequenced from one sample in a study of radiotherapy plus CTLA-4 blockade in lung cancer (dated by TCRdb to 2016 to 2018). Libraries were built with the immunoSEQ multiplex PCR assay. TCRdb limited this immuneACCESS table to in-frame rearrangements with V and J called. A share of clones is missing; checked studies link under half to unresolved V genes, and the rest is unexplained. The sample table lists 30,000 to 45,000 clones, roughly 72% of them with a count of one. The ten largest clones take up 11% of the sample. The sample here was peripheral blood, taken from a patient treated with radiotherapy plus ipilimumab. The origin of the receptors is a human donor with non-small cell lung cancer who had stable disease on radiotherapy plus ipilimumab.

The CDR3 nucleotides read TGCGCCAGCAGCACGACAGGGGACACTGAAGCTTTCTTT. It specifies CASSTTGDTEAFF. The V gene is TRBV5-1, the J gene TRBJ1-1; 8 nucleotides agree with TRBD1. The J segment lost 3 bases and the V segment lost 4 bases, leaving 2 bases of the junction unmatched. Germline CDR1 and CDR2: SGHRS and YFSETQ. This CDR3 contains 13 residues.

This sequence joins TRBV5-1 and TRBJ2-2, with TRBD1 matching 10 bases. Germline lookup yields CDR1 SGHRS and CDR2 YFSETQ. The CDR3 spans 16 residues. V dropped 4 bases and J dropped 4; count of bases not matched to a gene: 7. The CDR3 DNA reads TGCGCCAGCAGCCCAATGGGACAGGGGAGCACCGGGGAGCTGTTTTTT. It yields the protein CASSPMGQGSTGELFF.

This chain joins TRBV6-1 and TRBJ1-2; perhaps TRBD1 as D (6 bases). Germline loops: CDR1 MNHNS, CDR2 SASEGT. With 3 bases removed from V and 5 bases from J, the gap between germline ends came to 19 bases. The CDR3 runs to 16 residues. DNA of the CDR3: TGTGCCAGCAGTGAGGGGACCGCAACAGGGCGGTATGGCTACACCTTC. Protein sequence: CASSEGTATGRYGYTF.

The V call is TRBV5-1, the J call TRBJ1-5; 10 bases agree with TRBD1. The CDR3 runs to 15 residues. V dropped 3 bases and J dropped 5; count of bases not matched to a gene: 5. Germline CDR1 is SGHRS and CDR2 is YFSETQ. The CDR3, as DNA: TGCGCCAGCAGCTGGACCGGGACAGGGGATCAGCCCCAGCATTTT. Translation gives CASSWTGTGDQPQHF.

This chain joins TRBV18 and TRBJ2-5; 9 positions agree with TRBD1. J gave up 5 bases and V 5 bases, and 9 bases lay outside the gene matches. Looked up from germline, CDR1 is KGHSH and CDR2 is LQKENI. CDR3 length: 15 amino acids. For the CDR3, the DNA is TGTGCCAGCTCATTGTCCGGGACAGGGCGGGAGACCCAGTACTTC. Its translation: CASSLSGTGRETQYF. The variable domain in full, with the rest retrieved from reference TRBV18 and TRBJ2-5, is NAGVMQNPRHLVRRRGQEARLRCSPMKGHSHVYWYRQLPEEGLKFMVYLQKENIIDESGMPKERFSAEFPKEGPSILRIQQVVRGDSAAYFCASSLSGTGRETQYFGPGTRLLVL.

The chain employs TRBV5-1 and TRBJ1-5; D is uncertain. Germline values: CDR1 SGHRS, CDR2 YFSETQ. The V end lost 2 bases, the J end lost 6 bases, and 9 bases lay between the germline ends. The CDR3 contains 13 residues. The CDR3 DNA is TGCGCCAGCAGCTTCAGTTATGGTCAGCCCCAGCATTTT. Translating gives CASSFSYGQPQHF.

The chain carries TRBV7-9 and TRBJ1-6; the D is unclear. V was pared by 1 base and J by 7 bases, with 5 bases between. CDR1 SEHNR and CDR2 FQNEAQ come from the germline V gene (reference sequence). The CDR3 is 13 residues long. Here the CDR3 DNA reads TGTGCCAGCAGCTTAGTAATAAATTCACCCCTCCACTTT. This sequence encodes CASSLVINSPLHF. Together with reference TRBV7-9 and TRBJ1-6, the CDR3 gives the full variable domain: DTGVSQNPRHKITKRGQNVTFRCDPISEHNRLYWYRQTLGQGPEFLTYFQNEAQLEKSRLLSDRFSAERPKGSFSTLEIQRTEQGDSAMYLCASSLVINSPLHFGNGTRLTVT.

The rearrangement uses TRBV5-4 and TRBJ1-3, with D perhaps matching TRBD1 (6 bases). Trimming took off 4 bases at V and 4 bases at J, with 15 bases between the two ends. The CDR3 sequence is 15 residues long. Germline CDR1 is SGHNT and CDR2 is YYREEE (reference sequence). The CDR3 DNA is TGTGCCAGCAGCCCGCGGGGGGGGCTCGGAAACACCATATATTTT. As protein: CASSPRGGLGNTIYF.

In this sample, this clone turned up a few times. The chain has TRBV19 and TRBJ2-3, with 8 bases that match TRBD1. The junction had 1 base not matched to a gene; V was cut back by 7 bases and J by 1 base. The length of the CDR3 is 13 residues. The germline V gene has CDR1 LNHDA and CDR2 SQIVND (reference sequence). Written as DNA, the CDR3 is TGTGCCAGTACACAGGGGGGCACAGATACGCAGTATTTT. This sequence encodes CASTQGGTDTQYF.

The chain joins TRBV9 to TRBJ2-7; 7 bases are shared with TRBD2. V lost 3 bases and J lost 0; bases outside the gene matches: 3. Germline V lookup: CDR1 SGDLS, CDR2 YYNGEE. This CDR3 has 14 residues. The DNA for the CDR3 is TGTGCCAGCAGCGGACGGACTAGCTCCTACGAGCAGTACTTC. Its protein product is CASSGRTSSYEQYF.

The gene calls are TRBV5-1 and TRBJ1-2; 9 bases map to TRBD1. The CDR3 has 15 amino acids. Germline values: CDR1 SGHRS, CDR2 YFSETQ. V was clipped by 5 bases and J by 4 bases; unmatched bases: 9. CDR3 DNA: TGCGCCAGCAGTACGGGGACAGGGAAATTCTATGGCTACACCTTC. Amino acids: CASSTGTGKFYGYTF.

The CDR3: CASSKTGGNEQFF. The CDR3 bases are TGTGCCAGCAGCAAAACAGGGGGCAATGAGCAGTTCTTC. The chain carries TRBV7-9 and TRBJ2-1; 8 bases line up with TRBD1. The CDR3 length is 13 residues. V dropped 5 bases and J dropped 6; count of bases not matched to a gene: 3. Germline V gene lookup returns CDR1 SEHNR and CDR2 FQNEAQ (reference sequence).

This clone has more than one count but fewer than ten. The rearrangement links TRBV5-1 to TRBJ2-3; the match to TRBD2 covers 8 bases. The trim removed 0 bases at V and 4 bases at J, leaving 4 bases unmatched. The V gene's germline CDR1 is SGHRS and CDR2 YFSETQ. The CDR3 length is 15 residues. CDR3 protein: CASSLVSGDPDTQYF. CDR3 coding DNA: TGCGCCAGCAGCTTGGTTAGCGGGGACCCAGATACGCAGTATTTT.